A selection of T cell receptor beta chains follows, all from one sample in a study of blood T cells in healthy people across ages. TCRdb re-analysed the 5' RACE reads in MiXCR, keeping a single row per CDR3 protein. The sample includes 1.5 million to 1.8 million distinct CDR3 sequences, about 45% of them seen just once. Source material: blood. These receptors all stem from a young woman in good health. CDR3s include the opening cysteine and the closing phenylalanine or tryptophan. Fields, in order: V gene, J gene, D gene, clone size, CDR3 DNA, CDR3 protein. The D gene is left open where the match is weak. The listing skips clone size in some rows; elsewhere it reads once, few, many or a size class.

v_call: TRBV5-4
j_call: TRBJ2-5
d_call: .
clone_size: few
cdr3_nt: TGTGCCAGCAGCTCACAGGGTTTGCGAGAGCAGTACTTC
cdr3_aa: CASSSQGLREQYF

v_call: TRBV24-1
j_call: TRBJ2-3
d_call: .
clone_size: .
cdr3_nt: TGTGCCACCGGGGGGGCTGGACCAGATACGCAGTATTTT
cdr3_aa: CATGGAGPDTQYF

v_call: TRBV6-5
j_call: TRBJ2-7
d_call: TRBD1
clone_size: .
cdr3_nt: TGTGCCAGCAGTAACGACAGGGGGCTCAATGAGCAGTACTTC
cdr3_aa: CASSNDRGLNEQYF

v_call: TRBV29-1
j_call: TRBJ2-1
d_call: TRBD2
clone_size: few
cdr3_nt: TGCAGCGTTGAAGGGACTAGCGGGGGGACCGCTTACAATGAGCAGTTCTTC
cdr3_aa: CSVEGTSGGTAYNEQFF

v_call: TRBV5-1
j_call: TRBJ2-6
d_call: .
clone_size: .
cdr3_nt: TGCGCCAGCAGCTTGGAAGGGAACTCTGGGGCCAACGTCCTGACTTTC
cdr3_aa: CASSLEGNSGANVLTF

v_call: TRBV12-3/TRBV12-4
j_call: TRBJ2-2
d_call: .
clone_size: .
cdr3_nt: TGTGCCAGCAGTTTAGCCAGCGGCAACACCGGGGAGCTGTTTTTT
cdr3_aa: CASSLASGNTGELFF

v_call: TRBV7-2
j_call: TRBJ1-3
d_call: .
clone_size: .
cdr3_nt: TGTGCCAGCAGCCCCCCCCACCACTCCACCATATATTTT
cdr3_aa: CASSPPHHSTIYF

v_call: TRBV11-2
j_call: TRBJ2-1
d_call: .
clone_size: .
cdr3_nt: TGTGCCAGCCGCCGCACCGGGGCTCCGTTCAATGAGCAGTTCTTC
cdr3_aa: CASRRTGAPFNEQFF

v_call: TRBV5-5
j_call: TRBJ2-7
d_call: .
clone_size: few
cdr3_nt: TGTGCCAGCAGCTTGGTCCCCCGTGAGGACGAGCAGTACTTC
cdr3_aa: CASSLVPREDEQYF

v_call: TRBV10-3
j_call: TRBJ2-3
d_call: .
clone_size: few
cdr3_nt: TGTGCCATCAGTGAGTCGGGTCCAGACACAGATACGCAGTATTTT
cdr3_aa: CAISESGPDTDTQYF

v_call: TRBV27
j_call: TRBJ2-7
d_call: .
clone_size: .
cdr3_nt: TGTGCCAGCAATGGAAACAGGCCCGACGAGCAGTACTTC
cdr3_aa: CASNGNRPDEQYF

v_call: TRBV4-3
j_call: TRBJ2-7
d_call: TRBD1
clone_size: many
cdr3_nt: TGCGCCAGCAGCCCTACCTGGACAGGGGGTTACGAGCAGTACTTC
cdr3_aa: CASSPTWTGGYEQYF

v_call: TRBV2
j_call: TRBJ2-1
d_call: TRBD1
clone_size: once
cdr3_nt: TGTGCCAGCAGTTCACAGGGGATATACAATGAGCAGTTCTTC
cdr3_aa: CASSSQGIYNEQFF

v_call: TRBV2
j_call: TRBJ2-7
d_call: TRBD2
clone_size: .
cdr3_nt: TGTGCCAGCAGGGGTAGACTAGCGGGCTCCTACAATGAGCAGTACTTC
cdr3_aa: CASRGRLAGSYNEQYF

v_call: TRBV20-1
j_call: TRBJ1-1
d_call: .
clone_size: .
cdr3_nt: TGCAGTGCTGGATCAGGGATTACTGAAGCTTTCTTT
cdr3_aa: CSAGSGITEAFF

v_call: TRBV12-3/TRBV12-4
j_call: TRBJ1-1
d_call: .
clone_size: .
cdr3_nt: TGTGCCAGCAGTTCCCACGGACAGTCGCTGAACACTGAAGCTTTCTTT
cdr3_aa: CASSSHGQSLNTEAFF

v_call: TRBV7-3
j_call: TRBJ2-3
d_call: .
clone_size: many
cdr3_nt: TGTGCCAGCAGCGCACCCGGGGCAGATACGCAGTATTTT
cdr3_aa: CASSAPGADTQYF

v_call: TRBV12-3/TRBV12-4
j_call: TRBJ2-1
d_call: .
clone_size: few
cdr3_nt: TGTGCCAGCACCCTACGAGGGTTGTATGAGCAGTTCTTC
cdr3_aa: CASTLRGLYEQFF

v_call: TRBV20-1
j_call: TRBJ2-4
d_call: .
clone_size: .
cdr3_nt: TGCAGTGTTTCCGGGGTGGGGTTAGCCAAAAACATTCAGTACTTC
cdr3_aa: CSVSGVGLAKNIQYF

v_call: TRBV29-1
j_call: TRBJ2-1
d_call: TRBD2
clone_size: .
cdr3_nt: TGCAGCGCGGGGGGACTCCAAGAGACCCAGTTCTTC
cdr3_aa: CSAGGLQETQFF

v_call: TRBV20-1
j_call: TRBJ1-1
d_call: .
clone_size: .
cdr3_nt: TGCAGTGCTTCAAATCGGGGGGTGAACACTGAAGCTTTCTTT
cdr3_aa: CSASNRGVNTEAFF

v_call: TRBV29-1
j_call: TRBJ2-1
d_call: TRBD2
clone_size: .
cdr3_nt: TGCAGCGTCGCCCCCCTAGCGGCGTTATACAATGAGCAGTTCTTC
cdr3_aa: CSVAPLAALYNEQFF

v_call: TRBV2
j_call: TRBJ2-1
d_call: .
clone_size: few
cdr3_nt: TGTGCCAGCAGTGATACGGTTTACAATGAGCAGTTCTTC
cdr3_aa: CASSDTVYNEQFF

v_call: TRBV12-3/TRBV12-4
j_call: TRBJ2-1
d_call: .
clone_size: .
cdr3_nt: TGTGCCAGCAGTAACGACGGTACACTCTCCTACAATGAGCAGTTCTTC
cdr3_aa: CASSNDGTLSYNEQFF

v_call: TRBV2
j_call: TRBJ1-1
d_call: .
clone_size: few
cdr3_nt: TGTGCCAGCAGTGATATGCCTCCGATGCACACTGAAGCTTTCTTT
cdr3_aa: CASSDMPPMHTEAFF

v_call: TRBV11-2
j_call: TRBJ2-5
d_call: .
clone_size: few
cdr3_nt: TGTGCCAGCAGCCGGGGGATCCCAGAGACCCAGTACTTC
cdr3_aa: CASSRGIPETQYF

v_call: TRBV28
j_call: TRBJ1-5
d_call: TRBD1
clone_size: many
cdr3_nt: TGTGCCAGCACCCTACAGGGGTGGGTTTTGCCCCAGCATTTT
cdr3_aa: CASTLQGWVLPQHF